These 16 T cell receptor beta chains were all obtained from the same sample, sequenced in a study of identifying expanded T cells in peripheral blood. Profiled with immunoSEQ multiplex PCR; TCRdb holds only in-frame clones, not every one. The table lists roughly 56,000 clones, around 86% of them singletons, with roughly 15% in the top ten. The specimen was blood. Source of these receptors: a person between 18 and 75 years old in good health.

The V and J genes are TRBV21-1 and TRBJ2-3; the table's D gene call, TRBD1, was not cross checked with the DNA. TRBV21-1 is shown as a pseudogene. The CDR3 is 16 amino acids. CDR3 sequence: CASRRPGQGESDTQYF. The CDR3 nucleotides are TGTGCCAGCAGGAGACCGGGACAGGGGGAGTCAGATACGCAGTATTTT.

This chain joins TRBV7-9 and TRBJ2-2; D is perhaps TRBD2 (5 bases). Looked up from germline, CDR1 is SEHNR and CDR2 is FQNEAQ (reference sequence). This CDR3 contains 13 residues. V lost 4 bases, J lost 6 bases, and 9 bases lay in between. The CDR3 here is CASSSKGAGELFF. In DNA, the CDR3 is TGTGCCAGCAGCTCAAAGGGAGCCGGGGAGCTGTTTTTT.

This clone appeared once. The gene calls are TRBV5-1 and TRBJ2-1; 11 bases are a match to TRBD1. Trimming at V came to 2 bases and at J to 1 base, leaving 8 bases not matched to a gene. The germline V gene has CDR1 SGHRS and CDR2 YFSETQ. The CDR3 has 18 residues. CDR3 DNA sequence: TGCGCCAGCAGCTTTACTACCGGGACAGGGGGTTCCTACAATGAGCAGTTCTTC. Protein sequence: CASSFTTGTGGSYNEQFF.

The V call is TRBV6-6, the J call TRBJ1-1; D is ambiguous. Germline CDR1 reads MNHNY; CDR2 reads SVGAGI (reference sequence). Between the trimmed V and J ends, which lost 2 bases and 5 bases, there was a span of 9 bases. The CDR3 is 13 amino acids. CDR3 nucleotide sequence: TGTGCCAGCAGTTACGAAGGGAGGACTGAAGCTTTCTTT. Its protein is CASSYEGRTEAFF.

V gene TRBV18 combines with J gene TRBJ2-5; 12 bases are shared with TRBD2. The CDR3 has 19 amino acids. V shed 2 bases, J shed 5 bases, and the junction held 15 bases outside the gene matches. Germline-derived CDR1 and CDR2 are KGHSH and LQKENI. The CDR3 protein is CASSPTLTKTSGSRETQYF. DNA of the CDR3: TGTGCCAGCTCACCAACCCTGACTAAGACTAGCGGGAGCCGTGAGACCCAGTACTTC.

The chain carries TRBV19 and TRBJ1-1; D remains unclear. The CDR3 extends over 14 amino acids. V was cut by 3 bases and J by 5 bases, with 13 bases left in between. The germline gives CDR1 LNHDA, CDR2 SQIVND (reference sequence). This CDR3 is CASSISLTPTEAFF. CDR3 coding DNA: TGTGCCAGTAGTATCTCTTTAACACCGACTGAAGCTTTCTTT.

This clone was observed at least ten times. The chain combines TRBV11-2 with TRBJ1-1, with D perhaps matching TRBD1 (6 bases). Germline CDR1 and CDR2: SGHAT and FQNNGV. Trimming shortened V by 5 bases and J by 11 bases, and 15 bases separated the two germline ends. The CDR3 sequence is 12 residues long. The CDR3 region has the DNA TGTGCCAGCAGCCTTGGACAGTCTAGGGCTTTCTTT. It codes for CASSLGQSRAFF.

V is TRBV29-1 and J is TRBJ2-1, with 7 positions matching TRBD2. The V gene's germline CDR1 is SQVTM and CDR2 ANQGSEA. V lost 3 bases and J lost 4; bases outside the gene matches: 6. This CDR3 comprises 14 residues. As DNA, the CDR3 is TGCAGCGTTGACGTAGCGGGCGTTTACAATGAGCAGTTCTTC. It translates to CSVDVAGVYNEQFF.

The chain carries TRBV5-1 and TRBJ2-2, with TRBD1 matching over 9 bases. The CDR3 spans 19 residues. Trimming at V came to 1 base and at J to 0 bases, leaving 10 bases not matched to a gene. Germline CDR1 is SGHRS and CDR2 is YFSETQ. The CDR3 reads CASSLRLQGAGANTGELFF. The DNA of the CDR3 is TGCGCCAGCAGCTTGCGCCTACAGGGGGCCGGGGCGAACACCGGGGAGCTGTTTTTT.

This clone was counted a few times. The chain combines TRBV7-8 with TRBJ1-5, with a weak D call TRBD1 (6 bases). V lost 5 bases and J lost 6, with 11 bases in between. This CDR3 is built from 13 residues. CDR1 is SGHVS and CDR2 is FQNEAQ in the germline V gene. The CDR3 region is CASSPQGGQPQHF. As DNA, the CDR3 is TGTGCCAGCAGCCCCCAAGGGGGTCAGCCCCAGCATTTT.

This clone was seen a handful of times. The genes are TRBV14 and TRBJ2-2, with D tentatively TRBD1 (5 bases). V was cut by 1 base and J by 11 bases, with 14 bases left in between. Per the germline V gene, CDR1 is SGHDN and CDR2 is FVKESK. The CDR3 is 14 amino acids. The CDR3 DNA sequence: TGTGCCAGCAGCCAAGCCAGGGTTTATGGCGAGCTGTTTTTT. Residues: CASSQARVYGELFF.

This clone was recorded a few times. The rearrangement joins TRBV5-1 to TRBJ1-1; no definite D call. CDR3 size: 13 residues. V lost 3 bases, J lost 2 bases, and 8 bases lay in between. The germline V gene encodes CDR1 SGHRS and CDR2 YFSETQ. The CDR3 sequence is CASSSGPNTEAFF. DNA for the CDR3: TGCGCCAGCAGCTCGGGCCCAAACACTGAAGCTTTCTTT.

The genes are TRBV18 and TRBJ2-1, with 10 bases fitting TRBD1. CDR3 size: 15 residues. Germline lookup yields CDR1 KGHSH and CDR2 LQKENI. Germline trimming cut 3 bases from V and 2 bases from J; bases unmatched to any gene: 1. The CDR3 DNA follows: TGTGCCAGCTCACCCGGACAGGGGGCCTACAATGAGCAGTTCTTC. Encoded protein: CASSPGQGAYNEQFF.

The chain carries TRBV18 and TRBJ2-5; the match to TRBD1 covers 8 bases. The V and J ends lost 4 bases and 1 base, in that order; junction bases with no gene match: 8. The CDR3 runs to 16 residues. Per germline, CDR1 KGHSH and CDR2 LQKENI. The CDR3 nucleotides are TGTGCCAGCTCACTTAATAGACAGGGGACCCAAGAGACCCAGTACTTC. Translating gives CASSLNRQGTQETQYF.

Written as DNA, the CDR3 is TGTGCTAGTGGACCCGGGCGGGGGGCCCCCTACGAGCAGTACTTC. It specifies CASGPGRGAPYEQYF. The chain is built from TRBV12-5 and TRBJ2-7; 8 nucleotides agree with TRBD2. There are 15 residues in the CDR3. Trimming took 6 bases from V and 2 from J; bases not matched to a gene: 9. The germline gives CDR1 LGHNT, CDR2 FRNRAP.

The chain employs TRBV5-4 and TRBJ2-1; 11 nucleotides align to TRBD2. After removal of 4 bases from V and 7 bases from J, the junction contained 7 bases not matched to a gene. Germline V gene lookup returns CDR1 SGHNT and CDR2 YYREEE (reference sequence). The CDR3 is 15 residues long. As DNA, the CDR3 is TGTGCCAGCAGCCTCCTAGCGGGAGGTAGTAATGAGCAGTTCTTC. This codes for CASSLLAGGSNEQFF.